This T cell receptor beta chain was sequenced in a study of cytomegalovirus exposure and HLA in healthy donors. This clone has only one observation. What it recognizes is unknown. Study-wide results and caveats: The authors later linked a missense DCLRE1C variant to TCR beta V- and J-gene trimming.

The PCR used 60 Vbeta and 13 Jbeta primers. Sequencing was performed with immunoSEQ multiplex PCR; in TCRdb, only in-frame clones are kept and a portion is missing. The profile shows under 200,000 clones, 65% to 90% of them singletons. Germline lookup yields CDR1 GTSNPN and CDR2 SVGIG (reference sequence). Trimming took off 8 bases at V and 6 bases at J, with 17 bases between the two ends. CDR3 length equals 13 residues. Sequencing input: PBMCs. The source of this sequence is a man aged 50 or older in good health and CMV-seropositive. The V call is TRBV30, the J call TRBJ2-1; TRBD1 is a possible D gene (6 bases). CDR3 loop: CAQPGVGGNEQFF. The CDR3 DNA is TGTGCCCAACCCGGGGTAGGGGGCAATGAGCAGTTCTTC.